Each of the 6 T cell receptor beta chains below was sequenced from the same sample in a study of blood T cell repertoires in COVID-19. The method was immunoSEQ multiplex PCR; TCRdb's version includes in-frame clones alone and lacks a portion of them. The data hold around 340,000 clones, with about 86% observed a single time. Sequencing was carried out using PBMCs or T cells enriched from blood (not recorded which). These receptors all stem from a middle-aged woman with acute COVID-19.

This rearrangement joins TRBV28 to TRBJ1-4; D possibly corresponds to TRBD1 (6 bases). V shed 5 bases and J shed 7 bases, with 20 bases lying between them. The length of the CDR3 is 16 residues. Germline CDR1 MDHEN, CDR2 SYDVKM. The CDR3 nucleotides read TGTGCCAGCAGTCACTCCCCCCGCAGGGGAGTTGAAAAACTGTTTTTT. It translates to CASSHSPRRGVEKLFF.

CDR3: CASSIVPRRLSNYGYTF. DNA of the CDR3: TGTGCCAGTAGTATAGTCCCTCGGAGACTATCTAACTATGGCTACACCTTC. The genes are TRBV19 and TRBJ1-2; D gene uncertain. The germline V gene encodes CDR1 LNHDA and CDR2 SQIVND (reference sequence). The CDR3 is made up of 17 amino acids. V lost 1 base to trimming and J lost 0 bases, with 15 bases between them.

The chain employs TRBV7-2 and TRBJ2-7; D gene ambiguous. The CDR3 is made up of 14 amino acids. Trimming stripped 1 base from V and 5 bases from J, with 12 bases between. The germline CDR1 and CDR2 sequences are SGHTA and FQGNSA. CDR3 protein: CASSLGGFLDEQYF. CDR3 DNA: TGTGCCAGCAGCTTAGGCGGCTTTCTCGACGAGCAGTACTTC.

The V gene is TRBV15, the J gene TRBJ2-1; D gene uncertain. The CDR3 length is 16 residues. Germline assignment: CDR1 LNHNV and CDR2 YYDKDF (reference sequence). V gave up 3 bases and J gave up 6 bases, with 18 bases separating them. The CDR3 reads CATSRPEPPTGNEQFF. Here the CDR3 DNA reads TGTGCCACCAGCAGGCCCGAGCCCCCCACGGGCAATGAGCAGTTCTTC.

The J gene is TRBJ2-1, the V gene TRBV18; D gene ambiguous. V gave up 3 bases and J gave up 4 bases, with 7 bases separating them. Germline CDR1 KGHSH, CDR2 LQKENI. The CDR3 spans 13 residues. CDR3: CASSPDTYNEQFF. CDR3 nucleotide sequence: TGTGCCAGCTCACCCGACACGTACAATGAGCAGTTCTTC.

CDR3 bases: TGTGCCAGCAGCTTAGGCTCTGGGACAGGGGTTTTTACAGATACGCAGTATTTT. Its translation: CASSLGSGTGVFTDTQYF. J is TRBJ2-3 and V is TRBV7-3; 10 bases are a match to TRBD1. Per germline, CDR1 SGHTA and CDR2 FQGTGA. V trimming: 2 bases; J trimming: 3 bases; junction bases outside the gene matches: 11. The CDR3 loop spans 18 amino acids.